Presented here are 7 T cell receptor beta chains from one specimen sequenced in a study of T cell clones after liver transplantation. Assay: immunoSEQ multiplex PCR; the TCRdb copy retains only in-frame clones and omits some. The sample includes tens of thousands of clones, over 80% seen only once; the top ten take under 0.6%. The sample in question was CD4+ T cells from blood, obtained around 42 months after liver transplant. Every receptor here comes from a human patient who received a liver transplant. These T cells may partly come from the graft donor.

The J gene is TRBJ2-1, the V gene TRBV7-2, with D possibly being TRBD2 (7 bases). The V end was cut by 0 bases, the J end by 7 bases, with 10 bases between. Germline V lookup: CDR1 SGHTA, CDR2 FQGNSA. The CDR3 totals 14 residues. For the CDR3, the DNA is TGTGCCAGCAGCTTAGCGGGGGGGGCGAATGAGCAGTTCTTC. Translation gives CASSLAGGANEQFF. Variable domain in full (rest from reference TRBV7-2 and TRBJ2-1): GAGVSQSPSNKVTEKGKDVELRCDPISGHTALYWYRQSLGQGLEFLIYFQGNSAPDKSGLPSDRFSAERTGGSVSTLTIQRTQQEDSAVYLCASSLAGGANEQFFGPGTRLTVL.

V is TRBV6-6 and J is TRBJ1-5; D may be TRBD1 (5 bases). The CDR3 is 14 amino acids. Germline-derived CDR1 and CDR2 are MNHNY and SVGAGI (reference sequence). Between the trimmed V and J ends, which lost 4 bases and 2 bases, there was a span of 9 bases. CDR3: CASSLRGGNQPQHF. In DNA form, the CDR3 reads TGTGCCAGCAGTTTACGGGGGGGCAATCAGCCCCAGCATTTT.

This sequence joins TRBV9 and TRBJ2-1, with 10 nucleotides matching TRBD1. There are 16 residues in the CDR3. CDR1 and CDR2 (germline): SGDLS, YYNGEE. Losses at the gene ends were 3 bases for V and 6 bases for J; bases not matched to a gene: 9. CDR3 nucleotide sequence: TGTGCCAGCAGCGCCTGGGGACAGGGGAAAGGCAATGAGCAGTTCTTC. Its translation is CASSAWGQGKGNEQFF.

The chain joins TRBV10-2 to TRBJ2-7; 13 bases fit TRBD2. With 6 bases clipped from V and 2 bases from J, the junction kept 4 bases outside the gene matches. This CDR3 comprises 15 residues. The germline V gene encodes CDR1 WSHSY and CDR2 SAAADI. CDR3 nucleotides: TGCGCCAGCAGGACTAGCGGGAGGTCTACCTACGAGCAGTACTTC. Encoded protein: CASRTSGRSTYEQYF.

This clone has more than one count but fewer than ten. The V gene is TRBV18, the J gene TRBJ2-5, with D uncertain. Deletions cut 4 bases from V and 4 bases from J, with 10 bases between. Germline CDR1 KGHSH, CDR2 LQKENI. The CDR3 is 13 residues long. CDR3 residues: CASSQGTLETQYF. For the CDR3, the DNA is TGTGCCAGCTCACAGGGCACTTTAGAGACCCAGTACTTC. Full variable domain (rest looked up from reference TRBV18 and TRBJ2-5): NAGVMQNPRHLVRRRGQEARLRCSPMKGHSHVYWYRQLPEEGLKFMVYLQKENIIDESGMPKERFSAEFPKEGPSILRIQQVVRGDSAAYFCASSQGTLETQYFGPGTRLLVL.

This chain joins TRBV7-8 and TRBJ2-7; the D gene is possibly TRBD1 (5 bases). The germline gives CDR1 SGHVS, CDR2 FQNEAQ. V lost 2 bases, J lost 3 bases, and 8 bases lay in between. The CDR3 covers 13 residues. Here the CDR3 DNA reads TGTGCCAGCAGCTTAACCAGGGTCTACGAGCAGTACTTC. Translation gives CASSLTRVYEQYF.

The genes are TRBV5-5 and TRBJ2-1; D not certain. Germline V lookup: CDR1 SGHKS, CDR2 YYEKEE (reference sequence). V lost 1 base, J lost 3 bases, and 11 bases lay in between. CDR3 length equals 15 residues. CDR3 in amino acids: CASSLSAILYNEQFF. The CDR3 nucleotides read TGTGCCAGCAGCTTGTCGGCCATCCTCTACAATGAGCAGTTCTTC.